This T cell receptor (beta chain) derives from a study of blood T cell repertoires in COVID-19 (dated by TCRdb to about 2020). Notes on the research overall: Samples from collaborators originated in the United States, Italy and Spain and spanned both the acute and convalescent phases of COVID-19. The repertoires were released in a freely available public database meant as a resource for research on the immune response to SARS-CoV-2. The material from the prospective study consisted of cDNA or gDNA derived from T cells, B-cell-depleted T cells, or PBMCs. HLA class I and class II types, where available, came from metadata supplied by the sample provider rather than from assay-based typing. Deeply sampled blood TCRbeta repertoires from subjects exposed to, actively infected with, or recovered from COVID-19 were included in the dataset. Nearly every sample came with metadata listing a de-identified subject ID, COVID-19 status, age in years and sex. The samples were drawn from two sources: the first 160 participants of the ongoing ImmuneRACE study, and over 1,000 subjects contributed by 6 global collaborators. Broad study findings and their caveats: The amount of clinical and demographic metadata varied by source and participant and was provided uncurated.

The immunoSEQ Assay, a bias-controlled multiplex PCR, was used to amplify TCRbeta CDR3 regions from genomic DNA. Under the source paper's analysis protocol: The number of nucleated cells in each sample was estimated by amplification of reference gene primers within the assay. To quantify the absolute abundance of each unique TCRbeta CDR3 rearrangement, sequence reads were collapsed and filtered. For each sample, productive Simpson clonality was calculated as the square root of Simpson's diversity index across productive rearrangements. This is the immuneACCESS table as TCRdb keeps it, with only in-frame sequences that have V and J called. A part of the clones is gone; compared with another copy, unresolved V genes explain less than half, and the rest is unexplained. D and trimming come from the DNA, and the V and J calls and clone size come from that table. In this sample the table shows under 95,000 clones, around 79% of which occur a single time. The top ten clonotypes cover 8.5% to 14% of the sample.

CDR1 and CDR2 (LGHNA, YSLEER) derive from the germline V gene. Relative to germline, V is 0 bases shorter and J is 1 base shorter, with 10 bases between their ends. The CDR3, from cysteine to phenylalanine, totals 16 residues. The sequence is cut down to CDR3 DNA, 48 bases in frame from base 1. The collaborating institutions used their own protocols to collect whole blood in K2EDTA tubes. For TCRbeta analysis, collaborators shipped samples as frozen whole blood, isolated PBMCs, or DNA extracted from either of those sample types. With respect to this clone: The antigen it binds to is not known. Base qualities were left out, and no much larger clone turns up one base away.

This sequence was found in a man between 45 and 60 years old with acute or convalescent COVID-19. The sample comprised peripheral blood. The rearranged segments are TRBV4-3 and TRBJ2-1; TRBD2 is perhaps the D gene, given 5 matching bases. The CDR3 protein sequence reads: CASSQEGAGSYNEQFF. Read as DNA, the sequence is TGCGCCAGCAGCCAAGAGGGCGCGGGTTCCTACAATGAGCAGTTCTTC.